One sample yielded the 31 T cell receptor beta chains listed below, sequenced in a study of T-cell reconstitution after alpha-beta-depleted transplantation in children. Unique molecular identifiers were incorporated into the prepared TCRbeta library. TCRdb recomputed calls from the PCR reads with MiXCR, one row per CDR3 protein. The sample has around 960,000 distinct CDR3 sequences; about 29% are singletons. The sample in question was PBMCs, mostly from graft donor cells, obtained 360 days after TCRalphabeta/CD19-depleted stem cell transplant. The origin of the receptors is a boy under two years old who had a stem cell transplant for SCID, so the T cells may come from the graft donor.

The chain is built from TRBV2 and TRBJ1-3; D uncertain. Between the trimmed V and J ends, which lost 8 bases and 0 bases, there was a span of 14 bases. CDR3 size: 15 residues. Germline lookup yields CDR1 SNHLY and CDR2 FYNNEI. CDR3 sequence: CASALGRRSGNTIYF. The CDR3 region has the DNA TGTGCCAGCGCCCTTGGACGTCGCTCTGGAAACACCATATATTTT.

The J gene is TRBJ2-1, the V gene TRBV11-2, with D tentatively TRBD2 (5 bases). CDR3 length: 18 amino acids. The germline CDR1 and CDR2 sequences are SGHAT and FQNNGV. V dropped 3 bases and J dropped 8 bases, with 26 bases sitting between them. CDR3 sequence reads: CASSFSPMRVVGYDEQFF. CDR3 sequence (DNA): TGTGCCAGCAGCTTCTCTCCCATGCGGGTAGTTGGGTACGATGAGCAGTTCTTC.

The chain recombines TRBV5-1 with TRBJ2-2, with 8 bases lining up with TRBD2. The length of the CDR3 is 15 residues. The germline V gene has CDR1 SGHRS and CDR2 YFSETQ. Losses at the gene ends were 7 bases for V and 1 base for J; bases not matched to a gene: 6. CDR3 amino acids: CASEESGGNTGELFF. The CDR3, as DNA: TGCGCCAGCGAGGAGAGCGGGGGGAACACCGGGGAGCTGTTTTTT.

This clonotype was counted only a few times. This sequence joins TRBV10-3 and TRBJ2-5, with 10 bases matching TRBD2. CDR1 and CDR2 (germline): ENHRY, SYGVKD. CDR3 length: 17 residues. With 6 bases clipped from V and 4 bases from J, the junction kept 14 bases outside the gene matches. CDR3 protein: CAISDGRGLAVGETQYF. The CDR3, as DNA: TGTGCCATCAGCGACGGACGAGGACTAGCGGTAGGAGAGACCCAGTACTTC.

This clonotype has a handful of counts. The genes are TRBV20-1 and TRBJ1-3; a weak D match, TRBD1 (5 bases). Trimming left V 4 bases short and J 4 bases short, with 11 bases between. The CDR3 loop spans 13 amino acids. CDR1 DFQATT and CDR2 SNEGSKA come from the germline V gene (reference sequence). The CDR3 is CSANQGTGNTIYF. The CDR3 DNA reads TGCAGTGCTAATCAGGGAACCGGAAACACCATATATTTT.

The chain employs TRBV20-1 and TRBJ1-4; D ambiguous. Germline V gives CDR1 DFQATT, CDR2 SNEGSKA (reference sequence). The CDR3 length is 14 residues. Here the CDR3 DNA reads TGCAGCTCTCTGACATCGGGGTCGGGAGAAAAACTGTTTTTT. This codes for CSSLTSGSGEKLFF.

V gene TRBV6-2 or TRBV6-3 combines with J gene TRBJ2-7; 11 nucleotides align to TRBD2. The germline V gene has CDR1 MNHEY and CDR2 SVGEGT. This CDR3 has 15 residues. V dropped 7 bases and J dropped 3; count of bases not matched to a gene: 8. CDR3 coding DNA: TGTGCCAGCAAAGAGCGGGGACTAGCGGACTACGAGCAGTACTTC. Residues: CASKERGLADYEQYF.

This clonotype was counted a few times. CDR3 region: CASSLDRFFFVQYF. The CDR3 nucleotides read TGTGCCAGCAGCCTAGACAGGTTCTTTTTCGTTCAGTACTTC. This chain uses TRBV28 with TRBJ2-4; tentatively, D is TRBD1 (6 bases). The germline V gene encodes CDR1 MDHEN and CDR2 SYDVKM. This CDR3 spans 14 amino acids. With 6 bases removed from V and 11 bases from J, the gap between germline ends came to 20 bases.

This clonotype was seen more than once but under ten times. The chain has TRBV20-1 and TRBJ1-1; D not resolved. Germline V CDR1 and CDR2: DFQATT, SNEGSKA (reference sequence). The CDR3 covers 13 residues. The V gene lost 3 bases and the J gene lost 0 bases, with 8 bases spanning the gap. The CDR3 region is CSARQDMNTEAFF. CDR3 DNA: TGCAGTGCTAGGCAGGATATGAACACTGAAGCTTTCTTT.

This clonotype showed up just a few times. The chain employs TRBV6-5 and TRBJ1-1; possibly TRBD1 for D (5 bases). The CDR3 length is 12 residues. The V end was cut by 7 bases, the J end by 1 base, with 7 bases between. Germline CDR1 reads MNHEY; CDR2 reads SVGAGI. CDR3 bases: TGTGCCAGCACGCAGGGGAACACTGAAGCTTTCTTT. This codes for CASTQGNTEAFF.

J is TRBJ2-7 and V is TRBV5-1; D gene uncertain. The CDR3 totals 14 residues. The germline CDR1 and CDR2 sequences are SGHRS and YFSETQ. V shed 0 bases and J shed 2 bases, with 9 bases lying between them. The CDR3 DNA follows: TGCGCCAGCAGCTTGGTGGTAGGCCCCTACGAGCAGTACTTC. Translating it yields CASSLVVGPYEQYF.

The genes are TRBV29-1 and TRBJ2-5, with 7 bases that match TRBD2. Looked up from germline, CDR1 is SQVTM and CDR2 is ANQGSEA. CDR3 length: 17 amino acids. J lost 5 bases, V lost 7 bases, and 22 bases had no gene match. The CDR3 region is CSAIQSLRVAGAETQYF. CDR3 nucleotide sequence: TGCAGCGCCATTCAATCCCTCCGGGTAGCGGGCGCCGAGACCCAGTACTTC.

CDR3 nucleotide sequence: TGTGCCATCATGGGGAAAGCGGGGGCCTACAATGAGCAGTTCTTC. It is translated as CAIMGKAGAYNEQFF. The gene calls are TRBV10-3 and TRBJ2-1; 8 bases line up with TRBD2. The V segment lost 7 bases and the J segment 2 bases; nucleotides outside the gene matches: 7. Germline CDR1 reads ENHRY; CDR2 reads SYGVKD. The length of the CDR3 is 15 residues.

J is TRBJ2-5 and V is TRBV27; D unresolved. V lost 8 bases and J 3 bases, leaving 7 bases between the germline ends. The CDR3 length is 11 residues. Germline V gene sequence: CDR1 MNHEY, CDR2 SMNVEV (reference sequence). CDR3 DNA: TGTGCCAGCCCCGGAGAAGAGACCCAGTACTTC. As protein: CASPGEETQYF.

The sample holds a few counts of this clonotype. The chain uses TRBV6-1 and TRBJ1-1; 8 positions match TRBD1. V was pared by 7 bases and J by 0 bases, with 7 bases of the junction left unmatched. CDR3 length equals 15 residues. Germline values: CDR1 MNHNS, CDR2 SASEGT. The CDR3 DNA is TGTGCCAGCACCCTTAACAGGGGGTTGAACACTGAAGCTTTCTTT. Translation: CASTLNRGLNTEAFF.

J is TRBJ2-1 and V is TRBV4-1; D call uncertain. V lost 0 bases and J 10 bases, leaving 13 bases between the germline ends. From germline, CDR1 is MGHRA and CDR2 YSYEKL. The CDR3 contains 14 residues. The CDR3, as DNA: TGCGCCAGCAGCCAAGAGCCAGACTCTCCGGAGCAGTTCTTC. Amino acid sequence: CASSQEPDSPEQFF.

The rearrangement links TRBV4-3 to TRBJ2-1, with TRBD2 matching over 8 bases. There are 15 residues in the CDR3. The germline V gene encodes CDR1 LGHNA and CDR2 YSLEER. The V and J ends lost 2 bases and 4 bases, in that order; junction bases with no gene match: 4. The CDR3 DNA is TGCGCCAGCAGCCAATCCGGGACTAGTTACAATGAGCAGTTCTTC. Its translation: CASSQSGTSYNEQFF.

The chain is built from TRBV10-3 and TRBJ2-3; tentative D call: TRBD2 (6 bases). V gave up 11 bases and J gave up 1 base, with 13 bases separating them. This CDR3 is 13 amino acids long. Germline V CDR1 and CDR2: ENHRY, SYGVKD. DNA for the CDR3: TGTGCCGCTACTAGCCTGGGCACAGATACGCAGTATTTT. The encoded protein is CAATSLGTDTQYF.

This clonotype has only a few counts. The J gene is TRBJ2-6, the V gene TRBV28, with 7 bases matching TRBD1. Trimming at V came to 4 bases and at J to 0 bases, leaving 6 bases not matched to a gene. There are 17 residues in the CDR3. CDR1 MDHEN and CDR2 SYDVKM come from the germline V gene. The CDR3 reads CASSWGQPISGANVLTF. CDR3 coding DNA: TGTGCCAGCAGTTGGGGACAGCCTATCTCTGGGGCCAACGTCCTGACTTTC.

The chain joins TRBV18 to TRBJ2-1; 8 nucleotides agree with TRBD1. The V gene's germline CDR1 is KGHSH and CDR2 LQKENI. V lost 3 bases, J lost 7 bases, and 14 bases stayed unmatched. The CDR3 length is 17 residues. This CDR3 is CASSPPPGTGFRNEQFF. The CDR3 DNA sequence: TGTGCCAGCTCACCTCCACCCGGGACAGGCTTTAGGAATGAGCAGTTCTTC.

This clonotype appeared a few times. The J gene is TRBJ2-2, the V gene TRBV6-5; TRBD2 matches 9 bases. The V segment lost 2 bases and the J segment 7 bases; nucleotides outside the gene matches: 5. The length of the CDR3 is 15 residues. Germline V gene sequence: CDR1 MNHEY, CDR2 SVGAGI. The CDR3 sequence is CASSYERGDLGELFF. In DNA, the CDR3 is TGTGCCAGCAGTTACGAGCGGGGGGATCTCGGGGAGCTGTTTTTT.

This clonotype was detected only a few times. The V gene is TRBV6-1, the J gene TRBJ2-7, with 8 bases identical to TRBD1. CDR3 length: 15 residues. V lost 4 bases and J lost 4; bases outside the gene matches: 9. CDR1 MNHNS and CDR2 SASEGT come from the germline V gene. Here the CDR3 reads CASSGPPDREYEQYF. In DNA form, the CDR3 reads TGTGCCAGCAGTGGACCCCCGGACAGGGAATACGAGCAGTACTTC.

This clonotype was observed a few times. The rearrangement links TRBV4-1 to TRBJ2-4; TRBD1 is a possible D gene (7 bases). The CDR3 length is 14 residues. V shed 4 bases and J shed 4 bases, with 11 bases lying between them. Germline CDR1 is MGHRA and CDR2 is YSYEKL. DNA of the CDR3: TGCGCCAGCAGCCCGGCGGGACAGAAAAACATTCAGTACTTC. Translated: CASSPAGQKNIQYF.

Only a few counts were recorded for this clonotype. The chain carries TRBV7-2 and TRBJ2-7, with D unclear. CDR1 SGHTA and CDR2 FQGNSA come from the germline V gene. The CDR3 is 12 amino acids. Between the trimmed V and J ends, which lost 4 bases and 6 bases, there was a span of 10 bases. CDR3 sequence reads: CASSSIRTEQYF. The CDR3 DNA is TGTGCCAGCAGCTCAATCAGAACCGAGCAGTACTTC.

The chain combines TRBV7-9 with TRBJ1-2, with 7 bases fitting TRBD1. Germline CDR1 is SEHNR and CDR2 is FQNEAQ (reference sequence). Trimming took 5 bases from V and 4 from J; bases not matched to a gene: 7. The CDR3 contains 14 residues. The CDR3 sequence is CASSDRARGYGYTF. CDR3 nucleotide sequence: TGTGCCAGCAGCGACAGGGCTAGAGGCTATGGCTACACCTTC.

The rearrangement links TRBV4-1 to TRBJ2-1; 8 bases agree with TRBD1. The CDR3 sequence is 17 residues long. With V trimmed by 0 bases and J by 4 bases, 8 bases remained unmatched. Germline V gene data show CDR1 as MGHRA and CDR2 as YSYEKL. The CDR3 coding sequence is TGCGCCAGCAGCCAAGACTCGGGCAGGGGGCAATACAATGAGCAGTTCTTC. Its translation: CASSQDSGRGQYNEQFF.

This clonotype turned up a few times. The chain combines TRBV5-6 with TRBJ1-1; D is possibly TRBD1 (6 bases). V was clipped by 1 base and J by 5 bases, with 18 bases between them. This CDR3 region has 16 residues. Germline CDR1 is SGHDT and CDR2 is YYEEEE. The CDR3 is CASSLRGAGITTEAFF. In DNA, the CDR3 is TGTGCCAGCAGCTTGAGGGGGGCGGGCATTACAACTGAAGCTTTCTTT.

The V call is TRBV7-2, the J call TRBJ2-3; 10 nucleotides line up with TRBD2. V lost 5 bases to trimming and J lost 7 bases; unmatched junction nucleotides: 9. The CDR3 extends over 15 amino acids. The germline V gene has CDR1 SGHTA and CDR2 FQGNSA. CDR3 in DNA: TGTGCCAGCAGCCACCAGCGGGGGGGCCCAAATACGCAGTATTTT. This encodes CASSHQRGGPNTQYF.

This sequence joins TRBV10-1 and TRBJ2-5; 11 positions match TRBD1. Germline trimming cut 3 bases from V and 6 bases from J; bases unmatched to any gene: 6. Germline values: CDR1 WNHNN, CDR2 SYGVQD (reference sequence). The CDR3 totals 15 residues. This chain's CDR3 is CASSEGGQGGKTQYF. The CDR3 DNA is TGCGCCAGCAGTGAAGGGGGACAGGGGGGAAAGACCCAGTACTTC.

This rearrangement joins TRBV4-3 to TRBJ1-4; TRBD1 matches at 8 bases. From germline, CDR1 is LGHNA and CDR2 YSLEER. V gave up 4 bases and J gave up 0 bases; unmatched junction bases: 4. This CDR3 is 16 amino acids long. The CDR3, as DNA: TGCGCCAGCAGCCGACAGGGGAGCGCAACTAATGAAAAACTGTTTTTT. Translation gives CASSRQGSATNEKLFF.

The chain uses TRBV5-1 and TRBJ2-7; D might be TRBD2 (5 bases). CDR1 is SGHRS, CDR2 YFSETQ, per germline. Trimming removed 6 bases at V and 9 bases at J, with 16 bases between. This CDR3 is 12 amino acids long. DNA for the CDR3: TGCGCCAGCAACTCACCGGGAAGGCCGCAGTACTTC. Protein sequence: CASNSPGRPQYF.